Listed below are T cell receptor beta chains from one sample, sequenced in a study of blood T cell repertoires in COVID-19. The protocol was immunoSEQ multiplex PCR, while the TCRdb copy is restricted to in-frame clones and leaves out a portion. The sample consists of approximately 310,000 clones, roughly 88% of them appearing once. Sequencing was carried out using PBMCs or T cells enriched from blood (not recorded which). The receptors shown here come from a man aged 25 to 45 who had recovered from COVID-19. CDR3s include the opening cysteine and the closing phenylalanine or tryptophan. D genes are given only for firm matches. Clone size is shown for a subset of rows, as once, few, many or a class of expanded clone.

d_gene: .; v_gene: TRBV5-4; j_gene: TRBJ1-2; abundance: .; CDR3nt: TGTGCCAGCAGCTTGCAGGGGATCCCTAACTATGGCTACACCTTC; CDR3aa: CASSLQGIPNYGYTF
d_gene: .; v_gene: TRBV7-2; j_gene: TRBJ1-2; abundance: few; CDR3nt: TGTGCCAGCAGCTCTAACAGGGTCAGCTACACCTTC; CDR3aa: CASSSNRVSYTF
d_gene: .; v_gene: TRBV30; j_gene: TRBJ2-1; abundance: .; CDR3nt: TGTGCCTGGAGCCCCCCCCTTCTAGCTCGTGAGCAGTTCTTC; CDR3aa: CAWSPPLLAREQFF
d_gene: .; v_gene: TRBV19; j_gene: TRBJ2-2; abundance: .; CDR3nt: TGTGCCAGTAGTATAGATTCCAGGGCCGGGGAGCTGTTTTTT; CDR3aa: CASSIDSRAGELFF
d_gene: .; v_gene: TRBV7-2; j_gene: TRBJ2-1; abundance: .; CDR3nt: TGTGCCAGCAGCTTAGGCCACGAGGATCGTGAGCAGTTCTTC; CDR3aa: CASSLGHEDREQFF
d_gene: TRBD2; v_gene: TRBV20-1; j_gene: TRBJ2-1; abundance: few; CDR3nt: TGCAGTGCTAGTCTAGCGGGGCGCGTGGGTTGGCAGTTCTTC; CDR3aa: CSASLAGRVGWQFF
d_gene: TRBD2; v_gene: TRBV6-5; j_gene: TRBJ2-1; abundance: .; CDR3nt: TGTGCCAGCGGTATAGCGGGGGGGCCGGTCAATGAGCAGTTCTTC; CDR3aa: CASGIAGGPVNEQFF
d_gene: TRBD1; v_gene: TRBV6-5; j_gene: TRBJ2-1; abundance: .; CDR3nt: TGTGCCAGCAGTTACGCGGGACAGGGAAGCAATGAGCAGTTCTTC; CDR3aa: CASSYAGQGSNEQFF
d_gene: TRBD1; v_gene: TRBV11-3; j_gene: TRBJ1-2; abundance: .; CDR3nt: TGTGCCAGCAGCCATCCGACAGGGGGAGGGGACTATGGCTACACCTTC; CDR3aa: CASSHPTGGGDYGYTF
d_gene: TRBD2; v_gene: TRBV6-1; j_gene: TRBJ2-7; abundance: .; CDR3nt: TGTGCCAGCAGTGAAAGACAGGGCCGGACTAGCGGGGTGGGATATGGAACCTACGAGCAGTACTTC; CDR3aa: CASSERQGRTSGVGYGTYEQYF
d_gene: .; v_gene: TRBV21-1; j_gene: TRBJ2-5; abundance: .; CDR3nt: TGTGCCAGCAGCAACCCGAACTTGGACAGAAATGCCAAAGAGACCCAGTACTTC; CDR3aa: CASSNPNLDRNAKETQYF
d_gene: .; v_gene: TRBV7-9; j_gene: TRBJ1-2; abundance: .; CDR3nt: TGTGCCAGCAGCTTAACCCAGGGGTATGGCTACACCTTC; CDR3aa: CASSLTQGYGYTF
d_gene: .; v_gene: TRBV5-6; j_gene: TRBJ2-1; abundance: once; CDR3nt: TGTGCCAGCAGCTTGGGCGGTTCGGTACTATATTACAATGAGCAGTTCTTC; CDR3aa: CASSLGGSVLYYNEQFF
d_gene: TRBD2; v_gene: TRBV4-1; j_gene: TRBJ2-3; abundance: .; CDR3nt: TGCGCCAGCAGCCAAGGGGGACTAGCGGGGGGCCTGACAGATACGCAGTATTTT; CDR3aa: CASSQGGLAGGLTDTQYF
d_gene: .; v_gene: TRBV6-2/TRBV6-3; j_gene: TRBJ1-2; abundance: .; CDR3nt: TGTGCCAGCAGCCGAGGGTGGGCCGGCTACACCTTC; CDR3aa: CASSRGWAGYTF
d_gene: .; v_gene: TRBV4-1; j_gene: TRBJ1-4; abundance: few; CDR3nt: TGCGCCAGCAGCCCAGGTCGGCAGTTAAATGAAAAACTGTTTTTT; CDR3aa: CASSPGRQLNEKLFF
d_gene: TRBD1; v_gene: TRBV10-3; j_gene: TRBJ1-1; abundance: few; CDR3nt: TGTGCCACCAATAACAGGGGCCACACTGAAGCTTTCTTT; CDR3aa: CATNNRGHTEAFF
d_gene: .; v_gene: TRBV6-6; j_gene: TRBJ1-6; abundance: few; CDR3nt: TGTGCCAGCAACCAGGGTTTTCGAGGCCGATCACCCCTCCACTTT; CDR3aa: CASNQGFRGRSPLHF
d_gene: .; v_gene: TRBV11-2; j_gene: TRBJ2-1; abundance: .; CDR3nt: TGTGCCAGCAGCTACCGAAGGGGGAGTGACTACAATGAGCAGTTCTTC; CDR3aa: CASSYRRGSDYNEQFF
d_gene: TRBD1; v_gene: TRBV27; j_gene: TRBJ1-4; abundance: .; CDR3nt: TGTGCCAGCAGTACGGACAGGAGAAATGAAAAACTGTTTTTT; CDR3aa: CASSTDRRNEKLFF
d_gene: .; v_gene: TRBV11-2; j_gene: TRBJ2-2; abundance: .; CDR3nt: TGTGCCAGCAGCTTAGGGCAGAACACCGGGGAGCTGTTTTTT; CDR3aa: CASSLGQNTGELFF
d_gene: .; v_gene: TRBV19; j_gene: TRBJ1-5; abundance: few; CDR3nt: TGTGCCAGCAGAGCCTTAGGGGGTATTCAGCCCCAGCATTTT; CDR3aa: CASRALGGIQPQHF
d_gene: TRBD1; v_gene: TRBV9; j_gene: TRBJ2-3; abundance: .; CDR3nt: TGTGCCAGCAGCGTAGCACAGGGGGCAGATACGCAGTATTTT; CDR3aa: CASSVAQGADTQYF